Listed here are 29 T cell receptor beta chains from one sample, sequenced in a study of blood T cell repertoires in COVID-19. Data came from immunoSEQ multiplex PCR; TCRdb stores just in-frame clones and leaves some out. The sample carries 150,000 to 190,000 clones, approximately 84% recorded once. The sample was peripheral blood. These TCRs come from a woman in her fifties or sixties with COVID-19, enrolled during active disease.

The chain couples TRBV3-1 (or the pseudogene TRBV3-2) to TRBJ1-3; no definite D call. Germline CDR1 and CDR2: LGHDT and YNNKEL (reference sequence). Trimming took off 2 bases at V and 3 bases at J, with 8 bases between the two ends. The CDR3 runs to 14 residues. The CDR3 region is CASSQNSFGNTIYF. The CDR3 coding sequence is TGTGCCAGCAGCCAAAATTCGTTTGGAAACACCATATATTTT.

DNA of the CDR3: TGTGCCAGCAGCTTGCGGGCAGCTAACTATGGCTACACCTTC. Encoded protein: CASSLRAANYGYTF. V gene TRBV11-1 combines with J gene TRBJ1-2; D gene ambiguous. Germline lookup yields CDR1 SGHAT and CDR2 FQDESV (reference sequence). There are 14 residues in the CDR3. Deletions cut 3 bases from V and 0 bases from J, with 8 bases between.

The chain couples TRBV3-1 (or the pseudogene TRBV3-2) to TRBJ2-1; TRBD2 aligns across 11 bases. Trimming removed 6 bases from V and 0 bases from J; junction bases left unmatched: 1. Germline V gene data show CDR1 as LGHDT and CDR2 as YNNKEL (reference sequence). This CDR3 spans 15 amino acids. The CDR3, as DNA: TGTGCCAGCAGTGGGACTAGCGGCTCCTACAATGAGCAGTTCTTC. Translating gives CASSGTSGSYNEQFF.

The table lists this clone with a count of one. The chain employs TRBV4-2 and TRBJ2-7, with 12 bases fitting TRBD2. Germline V gives CDR1 LGHNA, CDR2 YNFKEQ. V shed 5 bases, J shed 3 bases, and the junction held 11 bases outside the gene matches. The CDR3 spans 17 residues. The CDR3 DNA sequence: TGTGCCAGCAGCGGCATGCTAGCGGGAGGGCCACGCTACGAGCAGTACTTC. Residues: CASSGMLAGGPRYEQYF.

This sequence joins TRBV5-1 and TRBJ2-2; D is perhaps TRBD1 (5 bases). CDR3 size: 14 residues. The V gene lost 5 bases and the J gene lost 5 bases, with 13 bases spanning the gap. Germline CDR1 SGHRS, CDR2 YFSETQ. In DNA form, the CDR3 reads TGCGCCAGCAGAATTGGGGCTTCGACCGGGGAGCTGTTTTTT. Residues: CASRIGASTGELFF. Full variable domain (remainder filled in from reference TRBV5-1 and TRBJ2-2): KAGVTQTPRYLIKTRGQQVTLSCSPISGHRSVSWYQQTPGQGLQFLFEYFSETQRNKGNFPGRFSGRQFSNSRSEMNVSTLELGDSALYLCASRIGASTGELFFGEGSRLTVL.

V gene TRBV7-6 combines with J gene TRBJ1-4, with D possibly matching TRBD1 (5 bases). The V gene's germline CDR1 is SGHVS and CDR2 FNYEAQ. The CDR3 has 15 amino acids. V gave up 0 bases and J gave up 7 bases, with 12 bases separating them. The CDR3 protein is CASSLADTWSEKLFF. In DNA form, the CDR3 reads TGTGCCAGCAGCTTAGCGGACACCTGGAGTGAAAAACTGTTTTTT.

The chain uses TRBV7-8 and TRBJ2-3, with 8 bases aligning to TRBD2. The CDR3 has 17 residues. The junction had 12 bases not matched to a gene; V was cut back by 5 bases and J by 2 bases. Germline CDR1 is SGHVS and CDR2 is FQNEAQ. The DNA for the CDR3 is TGTGCCAGCAGCCCCCGAGGGATAGCGGGGATCACAGATACGCAGTATTTT. Translating it yields CASSPRGIAGITDTQYF.

This clone occurred a few times. The rearrangement joins TRBV11-2 to TRBJ2-3; 8 bases match TRBD1. V dropped 3 bases and J dropped 2; count of bases not matched to a gene: 4. Germline V gives CDR1 SGHAT, CDR2 FQNNGV. The length of the CDR3 is 15 residues. The CDR3, as DNA: TGTGCCAGCAGCTTGGGGACAGGAGCCACAGATACGCAGTATTTT. Translating gives CASSLGTGATDTQYF.

The chain links TRBV5-1 to TRBJ1-3; D ambiguous. Trimming took 3 bases from V and 0 from J, leaving 7 bases between them. This CDR3 region has 14 residues. Germline V lookup: CDR1 SGHRS, CDR2 YFSETQ. For the CDR3, the DNA is TGCGCCAGCAGCTCACTCGACTCTGGAAACACCATATATTTT. Amino acid sequence: CASSSLDSGNTIYF.

This chain uses TRBV11-2 with TRBJ1-2, with D uncertain. CDR1 and CDR2 (germline): SGHAT, FQNNGV. The CDR3 length is 15 residues. V was shortened by 5 bases and J by 2 bases, with 15 bases between the two germline ends. The CDR3 DNA is TGTGCCAGCAGCCGCAATAGTGCGGAGAACTATGGCTACACCTTC. Its protein is CASSRNSAENYGYTF.

V gene TRBV3-1 (or the pseudogene TRBV3-2) combines with J gene TRBJ1-2; 8 bases are a match to TRBD1. Germline loops: CDR1 LGHDT, CDR2 YNNKEL (reference sequence). V dropped 0 bases and J dropped 7; count of bases not matched to a gene: 7. This CDR3 is built from 15 residues. CDR3 loop: CASSQDYRGAFGYTF. Written as DNA, the CDR3 is TGTGCCAGCAGCCAAGATTACAGGGGGGCTTTTGGCTACACCTTC.

The chain joins TRBV2 to TRBJ2-5, with TRBD2 as a possible D gene (5 bases). Deletions cut 5 bases from V and 7 bases from J, with 14 bases between. Germline loops: CDR1 SNHLY, CDR2 FYNNEI. This CDR3 is 13 amino acids long. DNA for the CDR3: TGTGCCAGCAGTCCCGGACTCTCGGGGACCCAGTACTTC. It is translated as CASSPGLSGTQYF.

The chain has TRBV18 and TRBJ2-2; D unclear. Between the trimmed V and J ends, which lost 1 base and 6 bases, there was a span of 12 bases. The CDR3 runs 15 residues. Germline CDR1 KGHSH, CDR2 LQKENI. The DNA for the CDR3 is TGTGCCAGCTCACCACTTCCAGAGCGACCCGGGGAGCTGTTTTTT. Translating it yields CASSPLPERPGELFF.

V is TRBV7-2 and J is TRBJ2-5, with TRBD2 matching 8 bases. Germline CDR1 SGHTA, CDR2 FQGNSA. CDR3 size: 14 residues. The ends lost 5 bases at V and 4 bases at J; junction bases unmatched: 6. CDR3 region: CASSLGGAGETQYF. CDR3 DNA sequence: TGTGCCAGCAGCCTCGGGGGGGCCGGAGAGACCCAGTACTTC. The whole variable domain, remainder taken from reference TRBV7-2 and TRBJ2-5, is GAGVSQSPSNKVTEKGKDVELRCDPISGHTALYWYRQSLGQGLEFLIYFQGNSAPDKSGLPSDRFSAERTGGSVSTLTIQRTQQEDSAVYLCASSLGGAGETQYFGPGTRLLVL.

This chain joins TRBV7-8 and TRBJ1-1, with 7 bases lining up with TRBD1. The CDR3 length is 14 residues. The junction had 5 bases not matched to a gene; V was cut back by 4 bases and J by 3 bases. CDR1 and CDR2 from the germline V gene are SGHVS and FQNEAQ. The CDR3 here is CASSSDRDDTEAFF. CDR3 nucleotide sequence: TGTGCCAGCAGCTCAGACAGGGACGACACTGAAGCTTTCTTT.

The chain has TRBV5-1 and TRBJ2-7, with D maybe TRBD1 (6 bases). With 3 bases removed from V and 0 bases from J, the gap between germline ends came to 13 bases. CDR1 and CDR2 from the germline V gene are SGHRS and YFSETQ. The CDR3 sequence is 15 residues long. DNA of the CDR3: TGCGCCAGCAGCTCACAGGGTCCCGACTCCTACGAGCAGTACTTC. Amino acids: CASSSQGPDSYEQYF.

V gene TRBV10-3 combines with J gene TRBJ1-4; D gene ambiguous. Germline CDR1 and CDR2: ENHRY and SYGVKD. This CDR3 spans 13 amino acids. V was trimmed by 3 bases and J by 8 bases, leaving 10 bases between them. The CDR3 DNA follows: TGTGCCATCAGTGAACGAAACGGGGAAAAACTGTTTTTT. Translating it yields CAISERNGEKLFF.

The CDR3 is CASRGATPRYGYTF. The CDR3 bases are TGTGCCAGCAGGGGCGCAACCCCTCGATATGGCTACACCTTC. V usage is TRBV5-5 and J usage is TRBJ1-2; D is ambiguous. The CDR3 loop spans 14 amino acids. V was clipped by 5 bases and J by 5 bases, with 16 bases between them. Germline loops: CDR1 SGHKS, CDR2 YYEKEE (reference sequence). The whole variable domain, remainder taken from reference TRBV5-5 and TRBJ1-2, is DAGVTQSPTHLIKTRGQQVTLRCSPISGHKSVSWYQQVLGQGPQFIFQYYEKEERGRGNFPDRFSARQFPNYSSELNVNALLLGDSALYLCASRGATPRYGYTFGSGTRLTVV.

This clone was picked up a small number of times. This chain uses TRBV5-1 with TRBJ2-5; 9 nucleotides align to TRBD1. The V and J ends lost 2 bases and 7 bases, in that order; junction bases with no gene match: 12. Germline CDR1 and CDR2: SGHRS and YFSETQ. The CDR3 totals 16 residues. In nucleotides, the CDR3 is TGCGCCAGCAGCTTATCACTTACAGGGGGCATCGGGACCCAGTACTTC. Its translation is CASSLSLTGGIGTQYF.

The chain employs TRBV29-1 and TRBJ2-6; D is possibly TRBD1 (6 bases). Trimming cost V 5 bases and J 0 bases, with 11 bases left between them. The CDR3 length is 15 residues. Germline values: CDR1 SQVTM, CDR2 ANQGSEA. The CDR3 here is CSVLVTGSGANVLTF. In DNA form, the CDR3 reads TGCAGCGTTTTGGTGACAGGCTCTGGGGCCAACGTCCTGACTTTC.

The chain joins TRBV12-3 or TRBV12-4 to TRBJ2-1; D is unclear. V lost 4 bases and J lost 13, with 11 bases in between. The CDR3 has 11 residues. The CDR3 nucleotides are TGTGCCAGCAGTTCGACTCGATATCAGTTCTTC. Protein sequence: CASSSTRYQFF.

This chain connects TRBV3-1 (or the pseudogene TRBV3-2) to TRBJ1-2, with a tentative D call TRBD1 (6 bases). Germline CDR1 and CDR2: LGHDT and YNNKEL (reference sequence). Trimming cost V 1 base and J 4 bases, with 13 bases left between them. The CDR3 spans 15 residues. The DNA of the CDR3 is TGTGCCAGCAGCCAAGTGGGGGCCCGGGGCTATGGCTACACCTTC. This encodes CASSQVGARGYGYTF.

V is TRBV18 and J is TRBJ2-5; 7 nucleotides align to TRBD2. The CDR3 loop spans 14 amino acids. V shed 1 base and J 2 bases; nucleotides not matched to a gene: 1. Germline CDR1 and CDR2: KGHSH and LQKENI. The CDR3 coding sequence is TGTGCCAGCTCACCACAGGGACTACAAGAGACCCAGTACTTC. This translates into CASSPQGLQETQYF. Supplemented by reference TRBV18 and TRBJ2-5, the full variable domain reads NAGVMQNPRHLVRRRGQEARLRCSPMKGHSHVYWYRQLPEEGLKFMVYLQKENIIDESGMPKERFSAEFPKEGPSILRIQQVVRGDSAAYFCASSPQGLQETQYFGPGTRLLVL.

The chain is built from TRBV5-8 and TRBJ1-5, with TRBD1 matching over 8 bases. The CDR3 covers 14 residues. The germline gives CDR1 SGHTS, CDR2 YDEGEE. The V and J ends lost 2 bases and 4 bases, in that order; junction bases with no gene match: 2. The CDR3 spells CASSLRTGNQPQHF. The CDR3 DNA sequence: TGTGCCAGCAGCTTACGGACAGGGAATCAGCCCCAGCATTTT.

The chain recombines TRBV6-5 with TRBJ2-5; TRBD2 agrees at 10 bases. Trimming cost V 7 bases and J 4 bases; bases outside gene matches: 9. CDR1 and CDR2 (germline): MNHEY, SVGAGI. The CDR3 contains 15 residues. CDR3 in DNA: TGTGCCAGCACCCGATCTAGCGGGAGATTAGAGACCCAGTACTTC. It codes for CASTRSSGRLETQYF.

The V call is TRBV6-5, the J call TRBJ2-1, with 8 bases that match TRBD2. The V gene end was trimmed by 6 bases and the J gene end by 1 base; junction bases not matched to a gene: 5. Germline V gene data show CDR1 as MNHEY and CDR2 as SVGAGI. The CDR3 contains 15 residues. This chain's CDR3 is CASSRGLGSYNEQFF. For the CDR3, the DNA is TGTGCCAGCAGCCGGGGACTAGGGTCCTACAATGAGCAGTTCTTC.

This chain uses TRBV12-3 or TRBV12-4 with TRBJ2-7; D is undetermined. V gave up 4 bases and J gave up 3 bases, with 10 bases separating them. The CDR3 length is 13 residues. In DNA form, the CDR3 reads TGTGCCAGCAGTTCCACTCGGAGCTACGAGCAGTACTTC. Translation gives CASSSTRSYEQYF.

The CDR3 loop reads CASSVDRYGPQHF. The CDR3 DNA reads TGTGCCAGCAGCGTAGATCGGTACGGGCCCCAGCATTTT. The genes are TRBV9 and TRBJ1-5, with D unclear. Germline CDR1 reads SGDLS; CDR2 reads YYNGEE. Deletions cut 0 bases from V and 9 bases from J, with 10 bases between. The CDR3 spans 13 residues.

The chain recombines TRBV6-5 with TRBJ1-2, with 9 bases lining up with TRBD1. After removal of 7 bases from V and 8 bases from J, the junction contained 8 bases not matched to a gene. The CDR3 covers 13 residues. The germline V gene has CDR1 MNHEY and CDR2 SVGAGI. CDR3 coding DNA: TGTGCCAGCACTATACAGGGGGCGCGAGGCTACACCTTC. Its protein is CASTIQGARGYTF.